This record looks at one T cell receptor beta chain sequence and its context. The length of the CDR3 is 14 residues. Deletions cut 4 bases from V and 6 bases from J, with 12 bases between. From germline, CDR1 is LGHNA and CDR2 YSLEER. The data belong to a study of T cells after yellow fever vaccination. From the 5' RACE reads, TCRdb called clonotypes with MiXCR, one entry per CDR3 protein. Of 300,000 to 350,000 distinct CDR3 sequences detected, around 10% appear once; the ten largest clones hold about 3.5%. This specimen consisted of CD4+ T cells sorted from PBMCs, obtained 45 days after the yellow fever booster vaccination. The sequence came from a man between 18 and 29 years old who received the YFV17D yellow fever vaccine. This rearrangement joins TRBV4-3 to TRBJ2-2; D not certain. The chain's CDR3 is CASSPPRGSGELFF. The CDR3 DNA follows: TGCGCCAGCAGCCCTCCACGAGGATCCGGGGAGCTGTTTTTT.